A single sample gave rise to the 8 T cell receptor beta chains below, sequenced in a study of Graves' ophthalmopathy and Graves' hyperthyroidism. The authors amplified TCR beta CDR3 regions, and they did so from RNA transcripts for repertoire sequencing. After a first-round RT-PCR with HTBI primers, a second-round multiplex PCR was run. In TCRdb, the multiplex PCR reads were re-called with MiXCR into one record per CDR3 protein. The sample yields 200,000 to 250,000 distinct CDR3 sequences, around 28% seen once. Sequencing was done on a sample of peripheral blood. These receptors all come from a man between 50 and 59 years old with Graves' ophthalmopathy.

At least ten counts were recorded for this clonotype. The CDR3 sequence: CAIRTGTYQPQHF. CDR3 bases: TGTGCCATTCGGACCGGGACCTATCAGCCCCAGCATTTT. The chain combines TRBV28 with TRBJ1-5, with a tentative D call TRBD1 (5 bases). The germline V gene has CDR1 MDHEN and CDR2 SYDVKM. Deletions cut 10 bases from V and 5 bases from J, with 15 bases between. This CDR3 has 13 amino acids. Looking up the rest from reference TRBV28 and TRBJ1-5 gives the full variable domain: DVKVTQSSRYLVKRTGEKVFLECVQDMDHENMFWYRQDPGLGLRLIYFSYDVKMKEKGDIPEGYSVSREKKERFSLILESASTNQTSMYLCAIRTGTYQPQHFGDGTRLSIL.

This chain connects TRBV12-3 or TRBV12-4 to TRBJ1-1; possibly TRBD1 for D (5 bases). Trimming shortened V by 6 bases and J by 5 bases, and 16 bases separated the two germline ends. The CDR3 covers 14 residues. This chain's CDR3 is CASSRFQGNTEAFF. CDR3 in DNA: TGTGCCAGCAGCCGTTTTCAGGGAAATACTGAAGCTTTCTTT.

Here the CDR3 DNA reads TGTGCCAGCCGAGGGACAGGCGCCTACGAGCAGTACTTC. Translating gives CASRGTGAYEQYF. The rearrangement links TRBV28 to TRBJ2-7; 8 nucleotides line up with TRBD1. CDR3 length: 13 amino acids. Per germline, CDR1 MDHEN and CDR2 SYDVKM. The trim removed 8 bases at V and 2 bases at J, leaving 5 bases unmatched.

This clonotype was counted a few times. This chain links TRBV6-1 with TRBJ2-7; D unclear. The CDR3 spans 13 residues. Between the trimmed V and J ends, which lost 3 bases and 5 bases, there was a span of 11 bases. Germline CDR1 and CDR2: MNHNS and SASEGT. The CDR3 DNA reads as TGTGCCAGCAGTGAGAACAGCTTCCACGAGCAGTACTTC. Its translation is CASSENSFHEQYF.

There are many counts of this clonotype. J is TRBJ1-1 and V is TRBV5-1, with D tentatively TRBD1 (6 bases). Germline V gene sequence: CDR1 SGHRS, CDR2 YFSETQ. V was pared by 1 base and J by 6 bases, with 19 bases between. There are 16 residues in the CDR3. CDR3 sequence: CASSLMGPGESAEAFF. The CDR3 coding sequence is TGCGCCAGCAGCTTGATGGGGCCAGGGGAGTCGGCTGAAGCTTTCTTT.

This clonotype was observed at least ten times. V gene TRBV6-2 or TRBV6-3 combines with J gene TRBJ1-1, with unresolved D. Trimming stripped 0 bases from V and 6 bases from J, with 20 bases between. Germline V gives CDR1 MNHEY, CDR2 SVGEGT. The CDR3 spans 17 residues. In DNA form, the CDR3 reads TGTGCCAGCAGTTACTCCGCGGACGGGCCCCAACGCGCTGAAGCTTTCTTT. Translated, it gives CASSYSADGPQRAEAFF.

There are many counts of this clonotype. This chain links TRBV12-3 or TRBV12-4 with TRBJ1-1; D is unresolved. The germline V and J ends were trimmed by 6 bases and 0 bases, with 8 bases remaining between them. This CDR3 has 13 residues. The CDR3 coding sequence is TGTGCCAGCAGCACCCTTATGAACACTGAAGCTTTCTTT. Translating gives CASSTLMNTEAFF.

In its sample, this clonotype was seen many times. This chain links TRBV14 with TRBJ2-5; TRBD1 agrees at 8 bases. Germline V CDR1 and CDR2: SGHDN, FVKESK. This CDR3 spans 15 amino acids. J lost 5 bases, V lost 0 bases, and 5 bases had no gene match. The CDR3 loop is CASSQDRRQGETQYF. CDR3 nucleotides: TGTGCCAGCAGCCAAGATCGACGACAGGGGGAGACCCAGTACTTC.